Following are 16 T cell receptor beta chains from one sample sequenced in a study of T cells in Graves' hyperthyroidism and ophthalmopathy. Using RNA transcripts as the source, TCR beta CDR3 regions were amplified. The primer set for the first-round RT-PCR of the TCR CDR3 was HTBI. Via MiXCR, TCRdb re-called the multiplex PCR reads, giving one row per CDR3 protein. The sample carries under 350,000 distinct CDR3 sequences, approximately 18% recorded once. The sequencing sample was made of blood. The origin of the receptors is a woman aged 45-59 years with Graves' hyperthyroidism.

This clonotype was seen ten or more times. The chain links TRBV6-2 or TRBV6-3 to TRBJ2-1; weak D call: TRBD2 (8 bases). CDR1 MNHEY and CDR2 SVGEGT come from the germline V gene. Between the trimmed V and J ends, which lost 1 base and 5 bases, there was a span of 18 bases. CDR3 size: 17 residues. Here the CDR3 reads CASSYFRNGRGHNEQFF. CDR3 DNA: TGTGCCAGCAGTTACTTCCGTAACGGGAGGGGGCACAATGAGCAGTTCTTC.

This rearrangement joins TRBV18 to TRBJ2-7; 11 bases map to TRBD2. The germline CDR1 and CDR2 sequences are KGHSH and LQKENI. With V trimmed by 0 bases and J by 3 bases, 1 base remained unmatched. There are 15 residues in the CDR3. The CDR3 loop reads CASSPPGTSGYEQYF. The CDR3, as DNA: TGTGCCAGCTCACCACCCGGGACTAGCGGCTACGAGCAGTACTTC. The full variable domain, its missing parts supplied by reference TRBV18 and TRBJ2-7, is NAGVMQNPRHLVRRRGQEARLRCSPMKGHSHVYWYRQLPEEGLKFMVYLQKENIIDESGMPKERFSAEFPKEGPSILRIQQVVRGDSAAYFCASSPPGTSGYEQYFGPGTRLTVT.

The chain is built from TRBV6-1 and TRBJ1-1; D ambiguous. Trimming shortened V by 2 bases and J by 3 bases, and 7 bases separated the two germline ends. The CDR3 contains 13 residues. The germline V gene has CDR1 MNHNS and CDR2 SASEGT. This CDR3 reads CASSENWDTEAFF. The CDR3 nucleotides read TGTGCCAGCAGTGAAAATTGGGACACTGAAGCTTTCTTT.

This clonotype turned up a few times. The CDR3 is CASRPGTAIKETQYF. In nucleotides, the CDR3 is TGTGCCAGCAGGCCCGGGACAGCGATAAAAGAGACCCAGTACTTC. The chain employs TRBV12-3 or TRBV12-4 and TRBJ2-5, with TRBD1 identical over 7 bases. The CDR3 sequence is 15 residues long. V trimming: 6 bases; J trimming: 3 bases; junction bases outside the gene matches: 10.

The table lists this clonotype with many counts. This chain links TRBV11-2 with TRBJ2-5; D might be TRBD2 (5 bases). The CDR3 has 16 amino acids. V was shortened by 5 bases and J by 5 bases, with 21 bases between the two germline ends. Germline assignment: CDR1 SGHAT and CDR2 FQNNGV. The CDR3 region has the DNA TGTGCCAGCAGCCTGAGTCTGAGCGGCCGCAGCGAGACCCAGTACTTC. Encoded protein: CASSLSLSGRSETQYF.

In this sample, this clonotype turned up many times. This chain connects TRBV27 to TRBJ2-1, with 10 bases that match TRBD2. V trimming: 2 bases; J trimming: 7 bases; junction bases outside the gene matches: 14. Germline V gives CDR1 MNHEY, CDR2 SMNVEV (reference sequence). The CDR3 loop spans 18 amino acids. The CDR3 spells CASSLPTSGPQRVNEQFF. The CDR3 DNA reads as TGTGCCAGCAGTTTACCGACTAGCGGGCCCCAACGGGTTAATGAGCAGTTCTTC.

The J gene is TRBJ2-1, the V gene TRBV7-3, with D possibly TRBD1 on 6 matching bases. The V gene's germline CDR1 is SGHTA and CDR2 FQGTGA. The V gene lost 5 bases and the J gene lost 7 bases, with 12 bases spanning the gap. This CDR3 region has 13 residues. The CDR3 here is CASSDRIGNEQFF. CDR3 DNA: TGTGCCAGCAGCGACAGGATCGGGAATGAGCAGTTCTTC.

Many counts were recorded for this clonotype. The chain couples TRBV7-9 to TRBJ2-5, with a possible D match to TRBD2 (6 bases). CDR1 SEHNR and CDR2 FQNEAQ come from the germline V gene (reference sequence). V was trimmed by 5 bases and J by 5 bases, leaving 15 bases between them. The CDR3 has 14 residues. The DNA of the CDR3 is TGTGCCAGCAGCCCGACTAGTTCTCGGGAGACCCAGTACTTC. Its protein product is CASSPTSSRETQYF.

This clonotype has more than one count but fewer than ten. This chain links TRBV24-1 with TRBJ2-1; 7 nucleotides agree with TRBD2. The V gene's germline CDR1 is KGHDR and CDR2 SFDVKD. The V and J ends lost 0 bases and 8 bases, in that order; junction bases with no gene match: 12. The CDR3 extends over 17 amino acids. The DNA of the CDR3 is TGTGCCACCAGTGATTTGCAAGCGGGACCGGCCTTGGATGAGCAGTTCTTC. This gives the protein CATSDLQAGPALDEQFF.

This clonotype was picked up a small number of times. The J gene is TRBJ1-2, the V gene TRBV5-1; no firm D call. V shed 8 bases and J shed 0 bases, with 14 bases lying between them. CDR1 and CDR2 from the germline V gene are SGHRS and YFSETQ. The CDR3 runs 14 residues. CDR3 residues: CASQTDISNYGYTF. The CDR3 bases are TGCGCCAGTCAGACCGATATATCTAACTATGGCTACACCTTC. The complete variable domain, with remaining parts taken from reference TRBV5-1 and TRBJ1-2, reads KAGVTQTPRYLIKTRGQQVTLSCSPISGHRSVSWYQQTPGQGLQFLFEYFSETQRNKGNFPGRFSGRQFSNSRSEMNVSTLELGDSALYLCASQTDISNYGYTFGSGTRLTVV.

This clonotype was seen many times. The chain is built from TRBV5-6 and TRBJ1-1; no clear D gene. The CDR3 sequence is 12 residues long. Trimming cost V 0 bases and J 8 bases, with 8 bases left between them. The germline gives CDR1 SGHDT, CDR2 YYEEEE. CDR3 bases: TGTGCCAGCAGCTTGGCCGAGGGAGAAGCTTTCTTT. Its translation is CASSLAEGEAFF.

The rearrangement joins TRBV19 to TRBJ2-2; TRBD2 agrees at 8 bases. The CDR3 covers 16 residues. Germline values: CDR1 LNHDA, CDR2 SQIVND (reference sequence). Losses at the gene ends were 2 bases for V and 1 base for J; bases not matched to a gene: 3. CDR3 coding DNA: TGTGCCAGTAGTATATCAAGCGGGAGGAACACCGGGGAGCTGTTTTTT. Translated: CASSISSGRNTGELFF. The complete variable domain, with remaining parts taken from reference TRBV19 and TRBJ2-2, reads DGGITQSPKYLFRKEGQNVTLSCEQNLNHDAMYWYRQDPGQGLRLIYYSQIVNDFQKGDIAEGYSVSREKKESFPLTVTSAQKNPTAFYLCASSISSGRNTGELFFGEGSRLTVL.

The V call is TRBV2, the J call TRBJ2-3; 9 bases align to TRBD1. The CDR3 consists of 18 residues. Germline V CDR1 and CDR2: SNHLY, FYNNEI. V was clipped by 5 bases and J by 3 bases; unmatched bases: 15. This CDR3 reads CASSPFTGQGISTDTQYF. The CDR3 nucleotides read TGTGCCAGCAGTCCCTTCACCGGACAGGGGATTAGTACAGATACGCAGTATTTT.

The sample holds a few counts of this clonotype. The V call is TRBV20-1, the J call TRBJ1-1, with D perhaps TRBD1 (5 bases). This CDR3 comprises 13 residues. Germline V gene lookup returns CDR1 DFQATT and CDR2 SNEGSKA (reference sequence). V shed 3 bases and J shed 4 bases, with 12 bases lying between them. DNA of the CDR3: TGCAGTGCTAGCAGGGATCGAGGCACTGAAGCTTTCTTT. This translates into CSASRDRGTEAFF.

The rearrangement joins TRBV6-2 or TRBV6-3 to TRBJ2-7, with 9 bases matching TRBD2. Trimming at V came to 7 bases and at J to 0 bases, leaving 4 bases not matched to a gene. The CDR3 spans 14 residues. CDR1 is MNHEY and CDR2 is SVGEGT in the germline V gene. This chain's CDR3 is CASTLAGVSYEQYF. The CDR3 nucleotides read TGTGCCAGCACCTTAGCGGGAGTCTCCTACGAGCAGTACTTC.

This clonotype was recorded at least ten times. V usage is TRBV7-6 and J usage is TRBJ2-7; 7 nucleotides line up with TRBD2. After removal of 5 bases from V and 7 bases from J, the junction contained 11 bases not matched to a gene. The CDR3 consists of 14 residues. CDR1 SGHVS and CDR2 FNYEAQ come from the germline V gene. In DNA, the CDR3 is TGTGCCAGCAGCCCTTCGGGAGGCGATGGAGAGCAGTACTTC. It is translated as CASSPSGGDGEQYF.